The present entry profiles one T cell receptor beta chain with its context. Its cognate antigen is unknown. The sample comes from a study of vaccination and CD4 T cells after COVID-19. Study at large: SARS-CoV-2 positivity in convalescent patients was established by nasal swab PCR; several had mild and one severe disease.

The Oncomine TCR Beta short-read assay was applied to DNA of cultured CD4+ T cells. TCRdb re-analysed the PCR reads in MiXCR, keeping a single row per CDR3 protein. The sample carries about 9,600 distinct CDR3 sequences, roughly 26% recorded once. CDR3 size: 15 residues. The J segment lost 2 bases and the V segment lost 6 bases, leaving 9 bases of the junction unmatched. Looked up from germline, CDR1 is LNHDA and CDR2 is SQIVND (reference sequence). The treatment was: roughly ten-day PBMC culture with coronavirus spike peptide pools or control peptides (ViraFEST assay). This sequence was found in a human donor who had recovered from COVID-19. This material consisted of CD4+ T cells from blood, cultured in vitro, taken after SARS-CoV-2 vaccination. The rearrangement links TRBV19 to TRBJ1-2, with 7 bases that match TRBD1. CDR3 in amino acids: CASRSTGSRNYGYTF. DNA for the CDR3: TGTGCCAGTAGATCGACAGGGAGTAGGAACTATGGCTACACCTTC.